This entry concerns a single T cell receptor beta chain. TCRdb keeps only in-frame clones here, not all; method: immunoSEQ multiplex PCR. This table holds roughly 4,900 clones, about 80% found once. V was pared by 7 bases and J by 7 bases, with 19 bases between. The CDR3 is 13 residues long. Germline CDR1 is SQVTM and CDR2 is ANQGSEA. The data were taken from a study of immune cell composition in non-small cell lung cancer. This sequence joins TRBV29-1 and TRBJ2-5; D perhaps matches TRBD2 (7 bases). Specimen: lung tumor tissue. This TCR came from a human donor with non-small cell lung cancer. The CDR3 reads CSGTIGGGLTQYF. CDR3 nucleotides: TGCAGCGGGACCATAGGGGGGGGTTTGACCCAGTACTTC.